A single T cell receptor beta chain is shown here with its context. Its antigen is unidentified. This specimen comes from a study of PD-1 blockade in classical Hodgkin lymphoma. Repertoires were generated with immunoSEQ multiplex PCR, while TCRdb's copy carries only in-frame clones and drops some. The sample contains 64,000 or so clones, around 90% of which appear only once. Regarding the study as a whole: Patients newly diagnosed and complete responders had comparable baseline diversity. At baseline, newly diagnosed patients reportedly showed less TCR diversity than healthy donors. Those patients who began receiving nivolumab less than 1 year after ASCT had lower diversity, and they were excluded.

Trimming at V came to 3 bases and at J to 0 bases, leaving 5 bases not matched to a gene. In germline, CDR1 is SEHNR, CDR2 FQNEAQ (reference sequence). CDR3 length equals 15 residues. Time point in this sample: cycle 4 day 1 (C4D1), after more than 5 weeks of nivolumab. All the patients suffered relapse after autologous stem cell transplantation, and brentuximab vedotin exposure differed. The sample in question was peripheral blood mononuclear cells (PBMCs), obtained before the fourth cycle of nivolumab. The TCR originated in a human donor with classical Hodgkin lymphoma. The chain has TRBV7-9 and TRBJ2-7; 7 bases line up with TRBD1. CDR3 nucleotides: TGTGCCAGCAGCTTCCGGGACAGTAGCTCCTACGAGCAGTACTTC. Translation: CASSFRDSSSYEQYF.